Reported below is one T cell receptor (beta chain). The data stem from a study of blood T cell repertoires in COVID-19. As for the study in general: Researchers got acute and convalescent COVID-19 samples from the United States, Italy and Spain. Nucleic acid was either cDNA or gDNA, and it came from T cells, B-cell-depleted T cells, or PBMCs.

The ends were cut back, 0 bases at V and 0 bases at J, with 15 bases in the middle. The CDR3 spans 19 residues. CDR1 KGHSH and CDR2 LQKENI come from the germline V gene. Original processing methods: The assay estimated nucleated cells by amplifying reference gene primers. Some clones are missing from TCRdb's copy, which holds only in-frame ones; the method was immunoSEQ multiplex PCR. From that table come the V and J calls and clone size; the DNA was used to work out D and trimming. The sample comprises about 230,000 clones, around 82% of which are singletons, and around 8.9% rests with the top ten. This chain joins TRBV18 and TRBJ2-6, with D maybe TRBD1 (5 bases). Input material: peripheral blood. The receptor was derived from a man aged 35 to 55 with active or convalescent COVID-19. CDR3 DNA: TGTGCCAGCTCACCACCTGGACAACCTTTACTCTCTGGGGCCAACGTCCTGACTTTC. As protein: CASSPPGQPLLSGANVLTF.